The T cell receptor (beta chain) under discussion was sequenced for a study of cytomegalovirus exposure and HLA in healthy donors. Whole-study results and caveats: Some TCR beta chains (roughly 160 of them) were listed as cytomegalovirus-associated.

Sequenced by immunoSEQ multiplex PCR; TCRdb stores in-frame clones only, minus some. The data contain about 160,000 clones, about 90% of them singletons. A word on this clone: The antigen is undetermined.

This CDR3 comprises 14 residues. V was pared by 1 base and J by 3 bases, with 11 bases between. The germline gives CDR1 SGDLS, CDR2 YYNGEE. The sequenced sample consisted of PBMCs. This chain links TRBV9 with TRBJ2-7; D is unresolved. This clonotype was obtained from a woman aged 30 to 39 in good health and CMV-seronegative. CDR3 amino acids: CASSVSGAIYEQYF. The CDR3 DNA sequence: TGTGCCAGCAGCGTATCGGGTGCAATCTACGAGCAGTACTTC.